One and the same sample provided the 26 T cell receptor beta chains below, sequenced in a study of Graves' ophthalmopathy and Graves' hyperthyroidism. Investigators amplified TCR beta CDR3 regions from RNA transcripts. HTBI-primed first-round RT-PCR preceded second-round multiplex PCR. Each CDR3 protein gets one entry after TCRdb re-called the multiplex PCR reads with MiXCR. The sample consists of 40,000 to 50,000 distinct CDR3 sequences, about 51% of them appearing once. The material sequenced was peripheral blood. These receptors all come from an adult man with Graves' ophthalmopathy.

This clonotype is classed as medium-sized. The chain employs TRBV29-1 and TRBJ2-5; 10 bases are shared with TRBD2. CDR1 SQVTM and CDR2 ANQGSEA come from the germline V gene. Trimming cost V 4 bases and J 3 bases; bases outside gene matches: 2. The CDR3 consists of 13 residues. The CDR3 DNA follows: TGCAGCGTTGCTGGACTAGCGGAAGAGACCCAGTACTTC. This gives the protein CSVAGLAEETQYF.

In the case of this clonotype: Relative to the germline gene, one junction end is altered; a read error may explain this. This chain's CDR3 is CACSDRGTTDTQYF. CDR3 sequence (DNA): TGTGCCTGTAGTGATAGGGGCACCACAGATACGCAGTATTTT. The chain joins TRBV19 to TRBJ2-3, with D possibly matching TRBD1 (5 bases). Germline values: CDR1 LNHDA, CDR2 SQIVND (reference sequence). The CDR3 runs to 14 residues.

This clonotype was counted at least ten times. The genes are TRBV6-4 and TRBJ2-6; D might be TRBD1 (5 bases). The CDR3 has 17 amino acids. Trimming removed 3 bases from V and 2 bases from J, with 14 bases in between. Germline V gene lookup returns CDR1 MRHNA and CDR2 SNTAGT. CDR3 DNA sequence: TGTGCCAGCAGTGAAGGCAGGGTTATAACTGGGGCCAACGTCCTGACTTTC. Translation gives CASSEGRVITGANVLTF.

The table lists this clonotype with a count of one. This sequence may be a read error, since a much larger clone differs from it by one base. The CDR3 sequence is CASGQGLLGNTEAFF. The CDR3 DNA sequence: TGTGCCAGCGGCCAAGGACTTCTGGGGAACACTGAAGCTTTCTTT. This chain joins TRBV2 and TRBJ1-1, with D unclear. The CDR3 totals 15 residues. Trimming removed 8 bases from V and 1 base from J, with 17 bases in between. Germline V gives CDR1 SNHLY, CDR2 FYNNEI.

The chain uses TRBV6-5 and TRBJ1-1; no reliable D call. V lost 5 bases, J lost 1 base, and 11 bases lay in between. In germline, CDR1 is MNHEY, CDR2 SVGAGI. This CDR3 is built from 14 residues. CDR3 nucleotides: TGTGCCAGCAGTGCTGAGCGGGGGAACACTGAAGCTTTCTTT. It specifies CASSAERGNTEAFF.

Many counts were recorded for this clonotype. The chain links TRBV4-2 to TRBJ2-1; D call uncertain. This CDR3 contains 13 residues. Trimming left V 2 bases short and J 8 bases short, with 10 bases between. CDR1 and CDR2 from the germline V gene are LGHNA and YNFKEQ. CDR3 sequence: CASSQFEGYEQFF. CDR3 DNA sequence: TGTGCCAGCAGCCAATTCGAAGGGTATGAGCAGTTCTTC.

CDR3 loop: CATSRDPPLYEQYF. The CDR3 DNA reads TGTGCCACCAGCAGAGATCCCCCGCTCTACGAGCAGTACTTC. V is TRBV15 and J is TRBJ2-7; D is unresolved. In germline, CDR1 is LNHNV, CDR2 YYDKDF (reference sequence). V lost 0 bases, J lost 3 bases, and 9 bases lay in between. This CDR3 has 14 residues.

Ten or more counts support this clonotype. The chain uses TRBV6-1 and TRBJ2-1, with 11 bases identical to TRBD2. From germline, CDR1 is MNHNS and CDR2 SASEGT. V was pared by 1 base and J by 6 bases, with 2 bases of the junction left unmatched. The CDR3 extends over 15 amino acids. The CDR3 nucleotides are TGTGCCAGCAGTGAAGTAGCGGGGGGGCCCAATGAGCAGTTCTTC. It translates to CASSEVAGGPNEQFF.

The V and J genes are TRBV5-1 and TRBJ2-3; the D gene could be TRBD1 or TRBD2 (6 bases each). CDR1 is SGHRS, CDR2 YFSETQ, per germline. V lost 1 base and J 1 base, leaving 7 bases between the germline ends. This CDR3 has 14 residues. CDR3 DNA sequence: TGCGCCAGCAGCTTGAGGGGGGGCACAGATACGCAGTATTTT. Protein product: CASSLRGGTDTQYF. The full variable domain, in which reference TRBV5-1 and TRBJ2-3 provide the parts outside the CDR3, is KAGVTQTPRYLIKTRGQQVTLSCSPISGHRSVSWYQQTPGQGLQFLFEYFSETQRNKGNFPGRFSGRQFSNSRSEMNVSTLELGDSALYLCASSLRGGTDTQYFGPGTRLTVL.

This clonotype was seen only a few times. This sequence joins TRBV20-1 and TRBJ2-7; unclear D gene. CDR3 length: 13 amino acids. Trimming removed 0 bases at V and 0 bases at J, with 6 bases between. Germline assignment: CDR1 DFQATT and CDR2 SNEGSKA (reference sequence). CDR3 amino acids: CSARDLDSYEQYF. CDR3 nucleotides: TGCAGTGCTAGAGATCTTGACTCCTACGAGCAGTACTTC.

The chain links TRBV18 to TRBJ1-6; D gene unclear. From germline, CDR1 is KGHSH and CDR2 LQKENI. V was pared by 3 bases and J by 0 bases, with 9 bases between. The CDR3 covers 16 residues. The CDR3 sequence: CASSPTPSSYNSPLHF. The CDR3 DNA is TGTGCCAGCTCACCCACGCCGAGCTCCTATAATTCACCCCTCCACTTT. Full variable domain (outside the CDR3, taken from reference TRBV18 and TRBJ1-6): NAGVMQNPRHLVRRRGQEARLRCSPMKGHSHVYWYRQLPEEGLKFMVYLQKENIIDESGMPKERFSAEFPKEGPSILRIQQVVRGDSAAYFCASSPTPSSYNSPLHFGNGTRLTVT.

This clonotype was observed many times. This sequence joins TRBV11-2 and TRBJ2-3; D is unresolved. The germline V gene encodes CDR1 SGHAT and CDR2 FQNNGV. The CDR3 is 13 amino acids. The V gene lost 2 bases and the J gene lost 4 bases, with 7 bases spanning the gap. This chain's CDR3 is CASSLNSPDTQYF. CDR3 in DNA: TGTGCCAGCAGCTTAAACAGTCCAGATACGCAGTATTTT.

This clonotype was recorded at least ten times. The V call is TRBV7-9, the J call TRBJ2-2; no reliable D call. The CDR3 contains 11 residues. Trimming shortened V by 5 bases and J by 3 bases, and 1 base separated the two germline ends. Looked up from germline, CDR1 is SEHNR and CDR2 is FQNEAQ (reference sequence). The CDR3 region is CASSDTGELFF. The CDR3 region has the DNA TGTGCCAGCAGCGACACCGGGGAGCTGTTTTTT. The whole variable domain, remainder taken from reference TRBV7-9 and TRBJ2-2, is DTGVSQNPRHKITKRGQNVTFRCDPISEHNRLYWYRQTLGQGPEFLTYFQNEAQLEKSRLLSDRFSAERPKGSFSTLEIQRTEQGDSAMYLCASSDTGELFFGEGSRLTVL.

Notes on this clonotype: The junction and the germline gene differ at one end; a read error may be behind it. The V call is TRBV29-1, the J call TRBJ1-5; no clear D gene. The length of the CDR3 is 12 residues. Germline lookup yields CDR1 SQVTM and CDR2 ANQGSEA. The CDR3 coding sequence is TGCAGCGTTCAAGAGGGCAATCAGCCCCAGCATTTT. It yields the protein CSVQEGNQPQHF. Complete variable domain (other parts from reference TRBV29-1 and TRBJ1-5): SAVISQKPSRDICQRGTSLTIQCQVDSQVTMMFWYRQQPGQSLTLIATANQGSEATYESGFVIDKFPISRPNLTFSTLTVSNMSPEDSSIYLCSVQEGNQPQHFGDGTRLSIL.

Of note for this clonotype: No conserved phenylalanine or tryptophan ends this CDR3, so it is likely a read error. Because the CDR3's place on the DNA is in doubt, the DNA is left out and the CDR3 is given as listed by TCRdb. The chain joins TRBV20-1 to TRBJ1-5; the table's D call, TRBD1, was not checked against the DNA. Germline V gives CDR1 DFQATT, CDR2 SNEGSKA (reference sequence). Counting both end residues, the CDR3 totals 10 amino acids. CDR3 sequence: CSAGRTGGYL.

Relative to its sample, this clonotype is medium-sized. The CDR3 loop reads CATRGQTDTQYF. DNA of the CDR3: TGTGCCACAAGGGGCCAAACAGATACGCAGTATTTT. The rearrangement joins TRBV24-1 to TRBJ2-3, with D perhaps TRBD1 (5 bases). The V end lost 10 bases, the J end lost 3 bases, and 10 bases lay between the germline ends. Germline loops: CDR1 KGHDR, CDR2 SFDVKD. This CDR3 has 12 amino acids.

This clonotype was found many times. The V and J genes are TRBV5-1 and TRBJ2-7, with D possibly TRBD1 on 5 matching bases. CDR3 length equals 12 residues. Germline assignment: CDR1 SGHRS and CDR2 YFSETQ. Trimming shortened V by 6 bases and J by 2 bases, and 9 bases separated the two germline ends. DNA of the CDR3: TGCGCCAGCACGGACACCACCTACGAGCAGTACTTC. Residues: CASTDTTYEQYF.

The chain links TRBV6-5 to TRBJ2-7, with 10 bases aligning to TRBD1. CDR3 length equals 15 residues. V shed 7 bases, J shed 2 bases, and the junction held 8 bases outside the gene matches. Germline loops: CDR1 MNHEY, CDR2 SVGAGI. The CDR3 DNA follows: TGTGCCAGCAAGCTCCGGGACAGGGGTACCTACGAGCAGTACTTC. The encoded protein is CASKLRDRGTYEQYF.

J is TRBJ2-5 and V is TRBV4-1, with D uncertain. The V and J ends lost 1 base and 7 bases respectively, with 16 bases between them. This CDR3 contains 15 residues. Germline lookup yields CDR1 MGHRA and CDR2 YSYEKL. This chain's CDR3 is CASSQGWLPKGTQYF. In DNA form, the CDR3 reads TGCGCCAGCAGCCAAGGATGGCTTCCTAAGGGGACCCAGTACTTC.

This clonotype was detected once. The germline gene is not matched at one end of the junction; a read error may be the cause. The CDR3 nucleotides read TGTGCCAGGAGTACGGGGGGACACGGGGCTACGAACACTGAAGCTTTCTTT. Encoded protein: CARSTGGHGATNTEAFF. This chain connects TRBV19 to TRBJ1-1; perhaps TRBD1 as D (6 bases). Germline lookup yields CDR1 LNHDA and CDR2 SQIVND (reference sequence). This CDR3 region has 17 residues.

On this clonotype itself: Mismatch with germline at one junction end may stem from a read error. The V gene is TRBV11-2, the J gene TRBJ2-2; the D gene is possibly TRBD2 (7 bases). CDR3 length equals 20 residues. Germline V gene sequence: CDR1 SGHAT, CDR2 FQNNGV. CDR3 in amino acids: CASSLDLSGGRYFGPGELFF. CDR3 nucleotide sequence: TGTGCCAGCAGCTTAGATCTATCGGGGGGCCGGTATTTCGGGCCCGGGGAGCTGTTTTTC.

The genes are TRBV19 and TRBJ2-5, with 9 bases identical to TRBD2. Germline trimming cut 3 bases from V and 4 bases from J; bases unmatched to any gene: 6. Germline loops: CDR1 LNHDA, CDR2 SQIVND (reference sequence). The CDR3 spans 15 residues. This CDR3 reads CASSIAAGGGETQYF. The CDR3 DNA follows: TGTGCCAGTAGTATCGCTGCGGGAGGGGGAGAGACCCAGTACTTC.

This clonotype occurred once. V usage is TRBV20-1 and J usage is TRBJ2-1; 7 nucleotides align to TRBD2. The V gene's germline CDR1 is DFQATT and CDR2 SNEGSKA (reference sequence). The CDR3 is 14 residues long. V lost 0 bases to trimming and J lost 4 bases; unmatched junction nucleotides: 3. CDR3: CSARDSGLYNEQFF. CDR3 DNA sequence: TGCAGTGCTAGAGATTCGGGACTATACAATGAGCAGTTCTTC.

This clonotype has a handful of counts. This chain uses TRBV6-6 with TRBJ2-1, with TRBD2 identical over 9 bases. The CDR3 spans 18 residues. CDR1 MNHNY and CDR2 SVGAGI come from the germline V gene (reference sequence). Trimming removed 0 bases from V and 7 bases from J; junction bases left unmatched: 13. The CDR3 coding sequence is TGTGCCAGCAGTTACTCCGCGGGGGGGCGGGAGGTTAGTAATGAGCAGTTCTTC. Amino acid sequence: CASSYSAGGREVSNEQFF.

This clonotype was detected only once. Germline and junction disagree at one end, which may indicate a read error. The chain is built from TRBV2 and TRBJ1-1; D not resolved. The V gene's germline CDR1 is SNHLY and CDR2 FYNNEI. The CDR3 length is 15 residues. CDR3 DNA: TGTGCCGGCAGCGAGGCCGGCGGAGCGAACACTGAAGCTTTCTTT. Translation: CAGSEAGGANTEAFF.

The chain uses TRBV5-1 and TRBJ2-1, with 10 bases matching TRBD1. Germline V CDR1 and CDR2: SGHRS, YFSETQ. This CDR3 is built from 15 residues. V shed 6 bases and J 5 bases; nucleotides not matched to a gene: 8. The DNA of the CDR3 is TGCGCCAGCAAGGCGGGGACAGGGGTCAACAATGAGCAGTTCTTC. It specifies CASKAGTGVNNEQFF.